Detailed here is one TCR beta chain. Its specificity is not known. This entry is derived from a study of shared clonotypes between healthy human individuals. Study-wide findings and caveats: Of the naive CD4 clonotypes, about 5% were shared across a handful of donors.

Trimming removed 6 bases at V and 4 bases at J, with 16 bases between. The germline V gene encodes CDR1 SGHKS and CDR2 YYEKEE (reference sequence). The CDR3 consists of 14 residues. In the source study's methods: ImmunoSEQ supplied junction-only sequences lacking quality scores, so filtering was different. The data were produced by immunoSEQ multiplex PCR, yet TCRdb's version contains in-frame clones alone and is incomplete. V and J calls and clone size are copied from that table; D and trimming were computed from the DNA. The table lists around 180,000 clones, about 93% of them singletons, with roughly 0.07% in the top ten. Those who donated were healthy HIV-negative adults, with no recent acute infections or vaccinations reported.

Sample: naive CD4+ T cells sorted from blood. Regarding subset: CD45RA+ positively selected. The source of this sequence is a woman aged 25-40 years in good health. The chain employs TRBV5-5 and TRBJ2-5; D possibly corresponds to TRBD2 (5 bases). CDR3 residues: CASILRPGIETQYF. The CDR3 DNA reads TGTGCCAGCATTCTGCGCCCGGGAATAGAGACCCAGTACTTC.